This TCR beta chain was profiled in a study of CD8 T cells in ankylosing spondylitis. The germline V and J ends were trimmed by 6 bases and 8 bases, with 19 bases remaining between them. Germline lookup yields CDR1 SGHDN and CDR2 FVKESK. The CDR3 runs to 15 residues. The sample holds many counts of this clonotype. Its antigen is unknown. The study's findings and limits: In reactive arthritis synovial fluid and blood, some motif variants had been reported before. Significant enrichment of disease-linked clones was reported in matched ankylosing spondylitis synovial fluid. Made up of eight highly homologous variants, a TCR beta motif appeared characteristic of ankylosing spondylitis blood. Disease-associated clonotypes exhibited CD8+ identity and were relatively infrequent in peripheral blood.

As the method for making TCR beta libraries, quantitative 5'-RACE with molecular barcodes was used. MiXCR, applied by TCRdb to the 5' RACE reads, yields one record per CDR3 protein. This table has over 600,000 distinct CDR3 sequences, around 17% appearing once. Sequencing was carried out using blood, either unsorted or a sorted T cell fraction (not recorded which). This sequence joins TRBV14 and TRBJ1-4; weak D call: TRBD1 (6 bases). The clonotype was recovered from a male donor with ankylosing spondylitis. The CDR3 loop is CASRGWSGAREKLFF. In nucleotides, the CDR3 is TGTGCCAGCAGAGGTTGGTCAGGGGCGCGGGAAAAACTGTTTTTT.